This T cell receptor (beta chain) was retrieved from a study of CD8 T cells in Susac syndrome. Germline V gives CDR1 MNHEY, CDR2 SVGAGI. Trimming removed 0 bases from V and 6 bases from J, with 14 bases in between. CDR3 length: 15 residues. The RNA input was roughly 0.45 to 1 ug, and it was reverse transcribed with random hexamers. Each CDR3 protein is one row after TCRdb ran MiXCR on the immunoSEQ multiplex PCR reads. The table shows some 110,000 distinct CDR3 sequences, with 96% occurring only once. This clonotype was recorded only once. The specimen was CD4+ T cells from PBMCs. The source is a human donor with Susac syndrome. This chain uses TRBV6-5 with TRBJ2-5; a possible D gene is TRBD2 (5 bases). The CDR3 bases are TGTGCCAGCAGTTACTCGGGAGCTCGACTGCAGACCCAGTACTTC. Its protein product is CASSYSGARLQTQYF.